One sample yielded the 30 T cell receptor beta chains listed below, sequenced in a study of T cells after yellow fever vaccination (dated by TCRdb to between 2018 and 2021). According to the study, the label for this sample's treatment or condition signals: live attenuated yellow fever vaccine strain. Library method: 5' RACE. Instrument used: Illumina HiSeq 2500. The public reads were reprocessed in TCRdb via fastp at Q25 and MiXCR, keeping in-frame beta chains. Every entry covers one CDR3 protein and lists the most common genes and DNA from its rows. The sample table holds roughly 74,000 distinct CDR3 sequences, of which around 7% were seen once. The top ten constitute under 45% of the sample. Sequenced here: CD8+ T cells sorted from PBMCs, sampled around 5 days after the first yellow fever vaccination. These receptors came from a man aged 18 to 30 who received the YFV17D yellow fever vaccine.

This clonotype was observed a few times. The chain links TRBV11-1 to TRBJ2-1, with TRBD1 matching over 11 bases. CDR1 and CDR2 from the germline V gene are SGHAT and FQDESV (reference sequence). V was clipped by 7 bases and J by 7 bases; unmatched bases: 18. The CDR3 spans 18 residues. The CDR3 loop reads CASIPYLQRDRGFNEQFF. CDR3 bases: TGTGCCAGCATTCCTTATTTACAGCGGGACAGGGGGTTTAATGAGCAGTTCTTC.

V and J are TRBV4-2 and TRBJ2-5; D uncertain. CDR1 and CDR2 from the germline V gene are LGHNA and YNFKEQ. This CDR3 has 15 residues. V was shortened by 0 bases and J by 4 bases, with 12 bases between the two germline ends. The CDR3 region is CASSQDEGRGETQYF. For the CDR3, the DNA is TGTGCCAGCAGCCAAGATGAAGGTAGAGGAGAGACCCAGTACTTC.

This chain links TRBV29-1 with TRBJ1-1; D is unclear. The CDR3 covers 14 residues. V lost 4 bases, J lost 1 base, and 13 bases lay in between. From germline, CDR1 is SQVTM and CDR2 ANQGSEA. CDR3 amino acids: CSVAVPPPNTEAFF. The CDR3 region has the DNA TGCAGCGTTGCCGTTCCCCCCCCGAACACTGAAGCTTTCTTT. The full variable domain, completed using reference TRBV29-1 and TRBJ1-1, is SAVISQKPSRDICQRGTSLTIQCQVDSQVTMMFWYRQQPGQSLTLIATANQGSEATYESGFVIDKFPISRPNLTFSTLTVSNMSPEDSSIYLCSVAVPPPNTEAFFGQGTRLTVV.

This clonotype was counted only a few times. The rearrangement links TRBV4-2 to TRBJ2-3; D gene uncertain. V was clipped by 4 bases and J by 0 bases, with 17 bases between them. Looked up from germline, CDR1 is LGHNA and CDR2 is YNFKEQ. The CDR3 is 17 amino acids. The CDR3 reads CASSPYGPHSSTDTQYF. CDR3 sequence (DNA): TGTGCCAGCAGCCCATACGGTCCTCACTCTAGCACAGATACGCAGTATTTT.

This clonotype was seen at least ten times. The chain uses TRBV10-1 and TRBJ2-1; D is unclear. The CDR3 length is 14 residues. In germline, CDR1 is WNHNN, CDR2 SYGVQD (reference sequence). V lost 2 bases and J 8 bases, leaving 13 bases between the germline ends. The CDR3 sequence is CASSEGPADDEQFF. In DNA form, the CDR3 reads TGCGCCAGCAGTGAGGGTCCGGCAGACGATGAGCAGTTCTTC.

A few counts support this clonotype. V usage is TRBV4-1 and J usage is TRBJ2-7, with D hard to call. V lost 4 bases and J 2 bases, leaving 15 bases between the germline ends. This CDR3 is built from 15 residues. The germline gives CDR1 MGHRA, CDR2 YSYEKL. CDR3 loop: CASSREKGYTYEQYF. The CDR3 bases are TGCGCCAGCAGCCGAGAGAAAGGGTACACCTACGAGCAGTACTTC.

The V call is TRBV12-3 or TRBV12-4, the J call TRBJ2-3; D not certain. The CDR3 loop spans 14 amino acids. The ends were cut back, 10 bases at V and 1 base at J, with 15 bases in the middle. CDR3 bases: TGTGCCACGCTCCACGGCCGGGGCACAGATACGCAGTATTTT. Amino acids: CATLHGRGTDTQYF.

This clonotype was seen a few times. V and J are TRBV4-3 and TRBJ2-2; D is ambiguous. The CDR3 covers 13 residues. The V end lost 4 bases, the J end lost 8 bases, and 11 bases lay between the germline ends. From germline, CDR1 is LGHNA and CDR2 YSLEER. CDR3 nucleotides: TGCGCCAGCAGCCCGTTCCTGACTGGGGAGCTGTTTTTT. Its protein product is CASSPFLTGELFF.

As to this clonotype: A read error may explain this, as a much larger clone is one base away. The chain combines TRBV21-1 with TRBJ2-7. TRBV21-1 is a documented pseudogene. The CDR3 has 13 residues. The CDR3 loop is CASSKKFSYEQYF. Here the CDR3 DNA reads TGTGCCAGCAGCAAAAAGTTTAGTTACGAGCAGTACTTC.

This clonotype has at least ten counts. The rearrangement links TRBV4-1 to TRBJ2-5; weak D call: TRBD2 (6 bases). This CDR3 region has 16 residues. Per the germline V gene, CDR1 is MGHRA and CDR2 is YSYEKL. The V and J ends lost 4 bases and 0 bases respectively, with 15 bases between them. CDR3 amino acids: CASSRGHGGYQETQYF. For the CDR3, the DNA is TGCGCCAGCAGCCGAGGACACGGAGGGTACCAAGAGACCCAGTACTTC.

By share, this clonotype counts as large. This sequence joins TRBV7-2 and TRBJ1-1; D gene uncertain. The V gene's germline CDR1 is SGHTA and CDR2 FQGNSA. V shed 8 bases and J shed 11 bases, with 12 bases lying between them. The CDR3 has 10 residues. The CDR3 DNA is TGTGCCAGCGGGCGGTTGGGGGCTTTCTTT. It encodes CASGRLGAFF. Full variable domain (missing parts from reference TRBV7-2 and TRBJ1-1): GAGVSQSPSNKVTEKGKDVELRCDPISGHTALYWYRQSLGQGLEFLIYFQGNSAPDKSGLPSDRFSAERTGGSVSTLTIQRTQQEDSAVYLCASGRLGAFFGQGTRLTVV.

This rearrangement joins TRBV4-1 to TRBJ2-1; 8 positions agree with TRBD1. Germline loops: CDR1 MGHRA, CDR2 YSYEKL. Unmatched junction bases numbered 5, after V lost 3 bases and J lost 7 bases. This CDR3 is 14 amino acids long. The DNA for the CDR3 is TGCGCCAGCAGCCACCGGGACAGGAGAAATGAGCAGTTCTTC. Its translation: CASSHRDRRNEQFF.

This clonotype occurred many times. The chain employs TRBV7-6 and TRBJ2-2; perhaps TRBD2 as D (7 bases). Trimming removed 6 bases at V and 6 bases at J, with 14 bases between. The CDR3 is 14 amino acids. Germline V CDR1 and CDR2: SGHVS, FNYEAQ. The DNA of the CDR3 is TGTGCCAGCAGTTGGGGGGGCCCGCCCGGGGAGCTGTTTTTT. Amino acids: CASSWGGPPGELFF.

There are many counts of this clonotype. The chain employs TRBV5-1 and TRBJ2-7; 9 bases agree with TRBD1. J lost 3 bases, V lost 2 bases, and 3 bases had no gene match. In germline, CDR1 is SGHRS, CDR2 YFSETQ. CDR3 length: 14 amino acids. CDR3 sequence: CASSFKTGGYEQYF. As DNA, the CDR3 is TGCGCCAGCAGCTTCAAGACAGGGGGCTACGAGCAGTACTTC.

The CDR3 reads CASNPRGALTEAFF. The DNA for the CDR3 is TGTGCCAGCAACCCACGGGGGGCCCTCACTGAAGCTTTCTTT. The chain is built from TRBV6-5 and TRBJ1-1, with D perhaps TRBD1 (6 bases). Trimming shortened V by 7 bases and J by 4 bases, and 16 bases separated the two germline ends. The CDR3 spans 14 residues. Germline V gene sequence: CDR1 MNHEY, CDR2 SVGAGI.

The CDR3 spells CASSLAGQQETQYF. CDR3 nucleotide sequence: TGTGCCAGCAGCTTAGCTGGGCAGCAAGAGACCCAGTACTTC. This rearrangement joins TRBV7-6 to TRBJ2-5; D remains ambiguous. V lost 0 bases and J 2 bases, leaving 7 bases between the germline ends. Germline V gene sequence: CDR1 SGHVS, CDR2 FNYEAQ. The CDR3 has 14 amino acids.

Regarding this clonotype: One base away lies a much larger clone, so this may be a sequencing read error. This chain joins TRBV20-1 and TRBJ2-3; 10 bases fit TRBD2. Germline values: CDR1 DFQATT, CDR2 SNEGSKA (reference sequence). V lost 0 bases to trimming and J lost 2 bases; unmatched junction nucleotides: 2. This CDR3 has 15 amino acids. The CDR3 loop is CSARDLAGATDTQYF. The CDR3 DNA reads TGCAGTGCTAGAGATCTAGCGGGGGCCACAGATACGCAGTATTTT.

This chain joins TRBV12-3 or TRBV12-4 and TRBJ2-1; D is perhaps TRBD2 (6 bases). V lost 3 bases to trimming and J lost 0 bases, with 9 bases between them. The CDR3 runs to 15 residues. CDR3 region: CASSFWGDSYNEQFF. The CDR3 nucleotides are TGTGCCAGCAGTTTCTGGGGGGACTCCTACAATGAGCAGTTCTTC.

The CDR3 DNA is TGTGCCAGCTTCCTCGGCAGGGGGTACGAGCAGTACGTC. It is translated as CASFLGRGYEQYV. This chain links TRBV21-1 with TRBJ2-7; the table names TRBD1, a call not compared with the DNA. TRBV21-1 constitutes a pseudogene. This CDR3 is 13 amino acids long.

The chain combines TRBV14 with TRBJ2-6, with D perhaps matching TRBD1 (5 bases). V gave up 4 bases and J gave up 2 bases, with 9 bases separating them. Germline V gene sequence: CDR1 SGHDN, CDR2 FVKESK. This CDR3 spans 15 amino acids. The CDR3 region has the DNA TGTGCCAGCAGCCGCGACAGACCTGGGGCCAACGTCCTGACTTTC. Protein product: CASSRDRPGANVLTF.

This clonotype was seen more than once but under ten times. The chain links TRBV4-1 to TRBJ1-1; perhaps TRBD1 as D (6 bases). V was pared by 4 bases and J by 4 bases, with 13 bases between. CDR1 and CDR2 (germline): MGHRA, YSYEKL. The length of the CDR3 is 14 residues. This CDR3 is CASSRGTGSTEAFF. The CDR3 nucleotides are TGCGCCAGCAGCCGTGGTACAGGGAGCACTGAAGCTTTCTTT.

The V call is TRBV12-3 or TRBV12-4, the J call TRBJ2-3; 8 bases are a match to TRBD1. The CDR3 covers 16 residues. V was clipped by 2 bases and J by 4 bases; unmatched bases: 8. The CDR3, as DNA: TGTGCCAGCAGTTTAAACCCGGACAGGGTGGCAGATACGCAGTATTTT. Residues: CASSLNPDRVADTQYF.

This clonotype was detected only a few times. An end of the junction differs from the germline gene, which may be a read error. The rearrangement links TRBV3-1 to TRBJ1-2; TRBD1 might be the D (5 bases). CDR3 length: 15 amino acids. Germline assignment: CDR1 LGHDT and CDR2 YNNKEL (reference sequence). In DNA form, the CDR3 reads TGTGCCACCAGCCATACAGGATCAGCTAACTATGGCTACACCTTC. It translates to CATSHTGSANYGYTF.

This chain links TRBV5-4 with TRBJ2-3; 7 bases match TRBD2. Per the germline V gene, CDR1 is SGHNT and CDR2 is YYREEE (reference sequence). CDR3 length: 14 amino acids. The ends lost 3 bases at V and 2 bases at J; junction bases unmatched: 3. The CDR3 sequence is CASSSRGFTDTQYF. The CDR3, as DNA: TGTGCCAGCAGCTCGCGGGGGTTCACAGATACGCAGTATTTT.

This clonotype was counted only a few times. The chain is built from TRBV28 and TRBJ1-5; D gene uncertain. From germline, CDR1 is MDHEN and CDR2 SYDVKM. The V end was cut by 3 bases, the J end by 4 bases, with 10 bases between. The CDR3 is made up of 14 amino acids. CDR3 sequence: CASSFVRTNQPQHF. DNA of the CDR3: TGTGCCAGCAGTTTCGTTCGGACTAATCAGCCCCAGCATTTT.

The chain joins TRBV19 to TRBJ2-2; D remains unclear. This CDR3 has 16 amino acids. The germline V gene encodes CDR1 LNHDA and CDR2 SQIVND (reference sequence). Trimming stripped 3 bases from V and 4 bases from J, with 15 bases between. The CDR3 sequence: CASSISGGRATGELFF. The CDR3, as DNA: TGTGCCAGTAGTATTTCGGGTGGTCGGGCCACCGGGGAGCTGTTTTTT.

With respect to this clonotype: A much more abundant neighbour one base away suggests this may be a read error. The chain joins TRBV7-6 to TRBJ2-1; 8 bases agree with TRBD1. The CDR3 covers 14 residues. Per the germline V gene, CDR1 is SGHVS and CDR2 is FNYEAQ. The CDR3 coding sequence is TGTGCCAGCAGCGCTGGACAGGGCCTCAATAAGCAGTTCTTC. Translating gives CASSAGQGLNKQFF.

This clonotype turned up a few times. The rearrangement uses TRBV15 and TRBJ2-7; D is ambiguous. V was pared by 2 bases and J by 3 bases, with 8 bases between. This CDR3 is built from 13 residues. Germline CDR1 LNHNV, CDR2 YYDKDF (reference sequence). The CDR3 loop is CATSRLDDYEQYF. The DNA of the CDR3 is TGTGCCACCAGCAGACTAGACGACTACGAGCAGTACTTC.

This clonotype was recorded at least ten times. The rearrangement uses TRBV29-1 and TRBJ2-4; a weak D match, TRBD1 (6 bases). This CDR3 contains 13 residues. Between the trimmed V and J ends, which lost 6 bases and 5 bases, there was a span of 14 bases. CDR1 and CDR2 (germline): SQVTM, ANQGSEA. The CDR3 region is CSVGWDTENIQYF. CDR3 nucleotides: TGCAGCGTGGGGTGGGACACGGAAAACATTCAGTACTTC.

This clonotype was counted only a few times. The chain uses TRBV12-3 or TRBV12-4 and TRBJ1-1; no clear D. Trimming stripped 3 bases from V and 0 bases from J, with 11 bases between. The CDR3 is 15 residues long. The CDR3 bases are TGTGCCAGCAGTTTTAATCGGGCATTGAACACTGAAGCTTTCTTT. This gives the protein CASSFNRALNTEAFF.